The 14 T cell receptor beta chains reported below all come from one sample, sequenced in a study of cytomegalovirus exposure and HLA in healthy donors. PCR was performed using 60 Vbeta and 13 Jbeta primers. Profiled with immunoSEQ multiplex PCR; TCRdb holds only in-frame clones, not every one. The data contain about 180,000 clones, approximately 80% of them seen just once; the ten biggest clones take up around 2.4%. The sequenced sample consisted of PBMCs. Every receptor here comes from a man between 60 and 75 years old in good health and CMV-seronegative.

V and J are TRBV5-1 and TRBJ2-5; 7 nucleotides match TRBD2. The CDR3 totals 14 residues. Germline V gives CDR1 SGHRS, CDR2 YFSETQ. V lost 4 bases and J lost 7; bases outside the gene matches: 10. The CDR3 DNA reads as TGCGCCAGCAGCACGGGACTAATGGAAGCGACCCAGTACTTC. Residues: CASSTGLMEATQYF.

This clone was detected a few times. J is TRBJ2-1 and V is TRBV29-1; weak D call: TRBD1 (6 bases). Germline V gene lookup returns CDR1 SQVTM and CDR2 ANQGSEA. This CDR3 spans 15 amino acids. V was trimmed by 2 bases and J by 0 bases, leaving 11 bases between them. CDR3 nucleotide sequence: TGCAGCGTTGAAAACTTAGGGGGCTCCTACAATGAGCAGTTCTTC. Translating gives CSVENLGGSYNEQFF.

This chain joins TRBV5-1 and TRBJ2-3; D not resolved. The CDR3 is made up of 15 amino acids. The V end was cut by 7 bases, the J end by 0 bases, with 15 bases between. The germline V gene encodes CDR1 SGHRS and CDR2 YFSETQ. Here the CDR3 DNA reads TGCGCCAGCCACTCCACCGGTTCTAGCACAGATACGCAGTATTTT. It is translated as CASHSTGSSTDTQYF.

The DNA of the CDR3 is TGTGCCAGCAGCCTTAACGGGCGGGACACTGAAGCTTTCTTT. It translates to CASSLNGRDTEAFF. The rearrangement links TRBV11-2 to TRBJ1-1; D ambiguous. Trimming stripped 5 bases from V and 3 bases from J, with 13 bases between. Per germline, CDR1 SGHAT and CDR2 FQNNGV. This CDR3 contains 14 residues.

The V call is TRBV28, the J call TRBJ1-5; maybe TRBD1 (6 bases). The CDR3 runs 15 residues. V was trimmed by 3 bases and J by 3 bases, leaving 12 bases between them. Germline values: CDR1 MDHEN, CDR2 SYDVKM. CDR3 nucleotide sequence: TGTGCCAGCAGTTTCGGGGCAGGGGTCAATCAGCCCCAGCATTTT. It codes for CASSFGAGVNQPQHF.

The CDR3 DNA reads TGTGCCAGCTCACCACCGGAGAGGTTCCAAGAGACCCAGTACTTC. It encodes CASSPPERFQETQYF. The V gene is TRBV18, the J gene TRBJ2-5; D is undetermined. The germline V gene has CDR1 KGHSH and CDR2 LQKENI. V was cut by 0 bases and J by 1 base, with 9 bases left in between. CDR3 length: 15 residues.

The rearrangement joins TRBV7-9 to TRBJ2-7; 8 bases map to TRBD2. V lost 1 base, J lost 4 bases, and 6 bases stayed unmatched. CDR3 length: 15 residues. Per germline, CDR1 SEHNR and CDR2 FQNEAQ (reference sequence). CDR3 loop: CASSLVPAGVYEQYF. Written as DNA, the CDR3 is TGTGCCAGCAGCTTAGTTCCAGCGGGAGTGTACGAGCAGTACTTC.

The V call is TRBV20-1, the J call TRBJ2-7; D is unresolved. The CDR3 contains 11 residues. CDR1 is DFQATT, CDR2 SNEGSKA, per germline (reference sequence). V was shortened by 3 bases and J by 2 bases, with 5 bases between the two germline ends. CDR3 bases: TGCAGTGCTAGCTTAGCCTACGAGCAGTACTTC. Residues: CSASLAYEQYF.

This chain links TRBV5-4 with TRBJ2-3, with 13 positions matching TRBD2. Germline V gene sequence: CDR1 SGHNT, CDR2 YYREEE (reference sequence). V was pared by 2 bases and J by 5 bases, with 11 bases of the junction left unmatched. The CDR3 is made up of 18 amino acids. As DNA, the CDR3 is TGTGCCAGCAGCTTAGGACTAGCGGGAGAGCTTGTAGGAGATACGCAGTATTTT. This gives the protein CASSLGLAGELVGDTQYF.

V and J are TRBV7-9 and TRBJ2-7; 9 bases map to TRBD2. From germline, CDR1 is SEHNR and CDR2 FQNEAQ (reference sequence). V lost 4 bases, J lost 5 bases, and 6 bases stayed unmatched. The length of the CDR3 is 14 residues. The CDR3 sequence is CASSSSGGPHEQYF. The CDR3 DNA reads as TGTGCCAGCAGCTCAAGCGGGGGGCCGCACGAGCAGTACTTC.

The genes are TRBV28 and TRBJ1-1; D might be TRBD1 (5 bases). Germline V gene data show CDR1 as MDHEN and CDR2 as SYDVKM. The CDR3 runs 13 residues. V was shortened by 7 bases and J by 5 bases, with 14 bases between the two germline ends. CDR3 loop: CASTTGVWTEAFF. DNA for the CDR3: TGTGCCAGCACGACGGGGGTTTGGACTGAAGCTTTCTTT.

V usage is TRBV28 and J usage is TRBJ2-3; D is perhaps TRBD1 (6 bases). Trimming shortened V by 10 bases and J by 3 bases, and 17 bases separated the two germline ends. This CDR3 is 14 amino acids long. The germline CDR1 and CDR2 sequences are MDHEN and SYDVKM. The CDR3 sequence is CATRGGARTDTQYF. CDR3 sequence (DNA): TGTGCCACCCGTGGGGGCGCGAGAACAGATACGCAGTATTTT.

The chain has TRBV29-1 and TRBJ1-2; 9 bases fit TRBD1. CDR1 is SQVTM, CDR2 ANQGSEA, per germline. The CDR3 is 12 residues long. The V segment lost 6 bases and the J segment 6 bases; nucleotides outside the gene matches: 5. The CDR3 loop is CSVGTGWNGYTF. The CDR3 DNA is TGCAGCGTGGGGACAGGGTGGAATGGCTACACCTTC.

This rearrangement joins TRBV5-1 to TRBJ2-6; tentative D call: TRBD1 (6 bases). Looked up from germline, CDR1 is SGHRS and CDR2 is YFSETQ. CDR3 length equals 16 residues. Trimming stripped 7 bases from V and 0 bases from J, with 14 bases between. For the CDR3, the DNA is TGCGCCAGCGAAACGGGACATTCCTCTGGGGCCAACGTCCTGACTTTC. This gives the protein CASETGHSSGANVLTF.